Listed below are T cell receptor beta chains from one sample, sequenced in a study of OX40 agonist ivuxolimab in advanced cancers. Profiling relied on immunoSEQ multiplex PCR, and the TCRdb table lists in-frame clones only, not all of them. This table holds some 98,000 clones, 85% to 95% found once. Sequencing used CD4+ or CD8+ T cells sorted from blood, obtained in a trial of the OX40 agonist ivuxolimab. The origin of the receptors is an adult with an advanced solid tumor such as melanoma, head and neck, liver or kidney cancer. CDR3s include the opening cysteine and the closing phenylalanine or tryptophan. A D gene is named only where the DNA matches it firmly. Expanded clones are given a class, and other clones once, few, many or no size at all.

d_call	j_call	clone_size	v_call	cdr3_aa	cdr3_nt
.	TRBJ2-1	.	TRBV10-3	CAIRQEDTYNEQFF	TGTGCCATACGACAGGAGGATACCTACAATGAGCAGTTCTTC
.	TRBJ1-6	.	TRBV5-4	CASSFGGMSSYNSPLHF	TGTGCCAGCAGCTTCGGAGGAATGAGCTCCTATAATTCACCCCTCCACTTT
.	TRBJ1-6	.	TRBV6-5	CASSRGTLGNSPLHF	TGTGCCAGCAGCCGGGGGACTCTGGGAAATTCACCCCTCCACTTT
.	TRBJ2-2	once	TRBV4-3	CASSQEHTGELFF	TGCGCCAGCAGCCAGGAGCACACCGGGGAGCTGTTTTTT
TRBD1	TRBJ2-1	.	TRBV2	CASSASGQGLGEQFF	TGTGCCAGCAGTGCGTCGGGACAGGGACTGGGAGAGCAGTTCTTC
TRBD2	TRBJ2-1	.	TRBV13	CASSGRRLAGGISSYNEQFF	TGTGCCAGCAGCGGGCGGAGACTAGCGGGAGGGATATCGTCCTACAATGAGCAGTTCTTC
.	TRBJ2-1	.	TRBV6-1	CASSEGGDNEQFF	TGTGCCAGCAGTGAAGGGGGGGACAATGAGCAGTTCTTC
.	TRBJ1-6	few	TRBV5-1	CASSLASGLNSPLHF	TGCGCCAGCAGCTTGGCGTCGGGGCTCAATTCACCCCTCCACTTT
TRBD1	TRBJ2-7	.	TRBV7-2	CASSPPSLGYRGRSYEQYF	TGTGCCAGCAGCCCTCCCTCCCTGGGCTACAGGGGAAGGAGCTACGAGCAGTACTTC
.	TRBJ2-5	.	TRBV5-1	CASSSQETQYF	TGCGCCAGCAGCTCACAAGAGACCCAGTACTTC
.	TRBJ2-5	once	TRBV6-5	CASSYGGWETQYF	TGTGCCAGCAGTTACGGCGGTTGGGAGACCCAGTACTTC
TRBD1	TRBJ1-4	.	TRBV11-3	CASSSRTGYEKLFF	TGTGCCAGCAGCTCTAGGACAGGGTATGAAAAACTGTTTTTT
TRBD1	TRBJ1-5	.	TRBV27	CASRGQGAIGNQPQHF	TGTGCCAGCAGGGGACAGGGGGCAATCGGCAATCAGCCCCAGCATTTT
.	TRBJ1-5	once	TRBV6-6	CASNRQTYSNQPQHF	TGTGCCAGCAACAGACAGACGTATAGCAATCAGCCCCAGCATTTT
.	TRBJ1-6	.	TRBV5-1	CASSLVTYNSPLHF	TGTGCCAGCAGCTTGGTTACATACAATTCACCCCTCCACTTT
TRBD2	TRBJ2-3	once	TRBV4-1	CASSQGRGRAIDTQYF	TGCGCCAGCAGCCAAGGTCGAGGGAGGGCCATAGATACGCAGTATTTT
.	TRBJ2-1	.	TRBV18	CASSPMATGYNEQFF	TGTGCCAGCTCACCAATGGCGACGGGCTACAATGAGCAGTTCTTC
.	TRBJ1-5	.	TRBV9	CASSVAGTEGQPQHF	TGTGCCAGCAGCGTAGCCGGGACCGAGGGTCAGCCCCAGCATTTT
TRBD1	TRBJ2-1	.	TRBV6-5	CASSRTGGYNEQFF	TGTGCCAGCAGCCGGACAGGGGGCTACAATGAGCAGTTCTTC
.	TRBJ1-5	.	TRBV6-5	CASSYSIASRDQPQHF	TGTGCCAGCAGTTACTCGATCGCCAGTCGAGATCAGCCCCAGCATTTT
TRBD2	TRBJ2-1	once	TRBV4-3	CASSLLSGRLYNEQFF	TGCGCCAGCAGCCTCCTGAGCGGGAGACTCTACAATGAGCAGTTCTTC
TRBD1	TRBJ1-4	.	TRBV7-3	CASSFGTGFFEKLFF	TGTGCCAGCAGCTTCGGGACAGGTTTTTTTGAAAAACTGTTTTTT
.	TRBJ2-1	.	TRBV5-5	CASSFSIAVLYNEQFF	TGTGCCAGCAGCTTCTCTATAGCGGTACTCTACAATGAGCAGTTCTTC
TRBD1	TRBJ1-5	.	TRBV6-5	CASSWDRGGPQHF	TGTGCCAGCAGTTGGGACAGGGGTGGCCCCCAGCATTTT
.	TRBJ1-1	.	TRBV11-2	CASSLVRDTEAFF	TGTGCCAGCAGCTTAGTGAGGGACACTGAAGCTTTCTTT
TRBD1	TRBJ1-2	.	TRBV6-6	CASSPRGRYGYTF	TGTGCCAGCAGTCCCAGGGGGAGGTATGGCTACACCTTC
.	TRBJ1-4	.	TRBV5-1	CASSFRGERGEKLFF	TGCGCCAGCAGCTTCCGGGGAGAACGGGGTGAAAAACTGTTTTTT
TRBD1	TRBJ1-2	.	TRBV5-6	CASSPRGVYGYTF	TGTGCCAGCAGCCCCAGGGGGGTCTATGGCTACACCTTC
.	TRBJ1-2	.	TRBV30	CAWSQGYTF	TGTGCCTGGAGCCAGGGCTACACCTTC
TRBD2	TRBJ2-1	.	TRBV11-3	CASSLKGLAGNNEQFF	TGTGCCAGCAGCTTAAAGGGACTAGCGGGGAACAATGAGCAGTTCTTC
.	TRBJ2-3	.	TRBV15	CATIPDQLTPGDTQYF	TGTGCCACCATTCCGGATCAACTCACGCCGGGAGATACGCAGTATTTT
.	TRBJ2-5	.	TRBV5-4	CASSPGGGTQYF	TGTGCCAGCAGCCCCGGGGGTGGGACCCAGTACTTC
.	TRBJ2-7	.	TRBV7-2	CASSWGLSHEQYF	TGTGCCAGCAGCTGGGGACTCAGCCACGAGCAGTACTTC
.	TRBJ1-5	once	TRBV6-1	CASRKGDYQPQHF	TGTGCCAGCCGAAAAGGGGATTATCAGCCCCAGCATTTT
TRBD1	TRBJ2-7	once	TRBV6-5	CATRSGTGGGEQYF	TGTGCCACCAGATCCGGGACAGGGGGCGGGGAGCAGTACTTC
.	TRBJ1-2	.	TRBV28	CASSYRVRNYGYTF	TGTGCCAGCAGTTACAGGGTGAGAAACTATGGCTACACCTTC
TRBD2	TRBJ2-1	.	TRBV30	CAWSSPGTNYNEQFF	TGTGCCTGGAGTTCTCCCGGGACTAACTACAATGAGCAGTTCTTC
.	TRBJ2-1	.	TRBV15	CATSTIGPPPQFF	TGTGCCACCAGCACAATAGGACCGCCCCCGCAGTTCTTC
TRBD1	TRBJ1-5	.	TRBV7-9	CASSLDRGVQPQHF	TGTGCCAGCAGCCTAGACAGGGGTGTTCAGCCCCAGCATTTT
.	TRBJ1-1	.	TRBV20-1	CSARKSSEAFF	TGCAGTGCTAGGAAGAGCTCTGAAGCTTTCTTT
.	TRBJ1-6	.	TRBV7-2	CASSLRAGRDSPLHF	TGTGCCAGCAGCTTAAGGGCAGGGAGGGATTCACCCCTCCACTTT
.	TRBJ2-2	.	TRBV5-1	CASSLYQGGAGELFF	TGCGCCAGCAGCTTGTACCAGGGAGGCGCCGGGGAGCTGTTTTTT
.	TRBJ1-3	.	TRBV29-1	CSVDGRISGNTIYF	TGCAGCGTTGACGGGCGGATCTCTGGAAACACCATATATTTT
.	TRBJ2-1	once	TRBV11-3	CASRASSYNEQFF	TGTGCCAGCAGGGCGAGCTCCTACAATGAGCAGTTCTTC
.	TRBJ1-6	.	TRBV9	CASSGGMGHRNSPLHF	TGTGCCAGCAGCGGGGGAATGGGACACCGTAATTCACCCCTCCACTTT
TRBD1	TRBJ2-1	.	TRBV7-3	CASSPSGTGMQFF	TGTGCCAGCAGCCCCTCGGGGACAGGGATGCAGTTCTTC
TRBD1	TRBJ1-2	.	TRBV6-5	CASSYQQGMFGRGYTF	TGTGCCAGCAGTTACCAACAGGGGATGTTCGGTCGCGGCTACACCTTC
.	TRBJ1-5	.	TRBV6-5	CASSSITDQPQHF	TGTGCCAGCAGTAGTATTACCGATCAGCCCCAGCATTTT
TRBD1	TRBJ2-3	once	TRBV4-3	CASSQDRWDSIIIKTSTDTQYF	TGCGCCAGCAGCCAAGATAGGTGGGACAGCATAATAATAAAAACTAGCACAGATACGCAGTATTTT
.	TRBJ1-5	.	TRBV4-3	CASSQVGGGQPQHF	TGCGCCAGCAGCCAGGTAGGGGGGGGTCAGCCCCAGCATTTT